What follows are 28 T cell receptor beta chains derived from one specimen sequenced in a study of response to subunit inactivated influenza vaccine. TCRdb analysed the RT-PCR reads with MiXCR anew, one entry per CDR3 protein. The sample consists of roughly 570,000 distinct CDR3 sequences, approximately 12% of them appearing once. The sequencing used PBMCs from blood, collected around seven weeks after vaccination. These receptors came from a man in his fifties or sixties who received an inactivated influenza vaccine.

This clonotype came up a few times. V gene TRBV20-1 combines with J gene TRBJ2-3; 10 nucleotides match TRBD2. The germline V gene encodes CDR1 DFQATT and CDR2 SNEGSKA (reference sequence). The CDR3 is 16 residues long. V lost 3 bases to trimming and J lost 9 bases; unmatched junction nucleotides: 15. CDR3 in DNA: TGCAGTGCTAGGGAGGGGTATAGCGGGAGGATCCAAACGCAGTATTTT. Translating gives CSAREGYSGRIQTQYF.

This clonotype has a handful of counts. The V call is TRBV21-1, the J call TRBJ2-7; TRBD1, the D gene given by the table, was not confirmed from the DNA. TRBV21-1 is shown as a pseudogene. The CDR3 runs to 16 residues. Here the CDR3 reads CASSTPVGPVHYEQYF. The CDR3 nucleotides read TGTGCCAGCAGCACCCCCGTTGGCCCGGTGCACTACGAGCAGTACTTC.

This clonotype has a handful of counts. V is TRBV30 and J is TRBJ2-1; D gene unclear. The length of the CDR3 is 13 residues. From germline, CDR1 is GTSNPN and CDR2 SVGIG (reference sequence). V gave up 0 bases and J gave up 4 bases, with 7 bases separating them. The CDR3 protein is CAWSVLGYNEQFF. The CDR3 DNA sequence: TGTGCCTGGAGTGTCTTGGGGTACAATGAGCAGTTCTTC.

This clonotype appeared a few times. The rearrangement uses TRBV5-1 and TRBJ2-6, with TRBD1 matching 9 bases. Trimming at V came to 9 bases and at J to 4 bases, leaving 8 bases not matched to a gene. This CDR3 contains 15 residues. CDR1 and CDR2 from the germline V gene are SGHRS and YFSETQ. CDR3 nucleotides: TGCGCCATCACCGGGACAGGGACCGGGGCCAACGTCCTGACTTTC. Protein: CAITGTGTGANVLTF. The full variable domain, in which reference TRBV5-1 and TRBJ2-6 provide the parts outside the CDR3, is KAGVTQTPRYLIKTRGQQVTLSCSPISGHRSVSWYQQTPGQGLQFLFEYFSETQRNKGNFPGRFSGRQFSNSRSEMNVSTLELGDSALYLCAITGTGTGANVLTFGAGSRLTVL.

J is TRBJ2-5 and V is TRBV12-3 or TRBV12-4; D is uncertain. CDR3 size: 16 residues. Trimming removed 1 base from V and 5 bases from J, with 17 bases in between. DNA for the CDR3: TGTGCCAGCAGTTTAGAGGGTTTGGGCCCCAACGAGACCCAGTACTTC. It yields the protein CASSLEGLGPNETQYF.

This clonotype was recorded a few times. The genes are TRBV6-2 or TRBV6-3 and TRBJ2-7; D is undetermined. Per the germline V gene, CDR1 is MNHEY and CDR2 is SVGEGT. The V gene lost 4 bases and the J gene lost 1 base, with 11 bases spanning the gap. The CDR3 consists of 14 residues. The CDR3 sequence is CASSSPLQSYEQYF. CDR3 coding DNA: TGTGCCAGCAGTTCCCCCTTACAATCCTACGAGCAGTACTTC.

There are a few counts of this clonotype. J is TRBJ2-7 and V is TRBV6-1, with 9 bases lining up with TRBD2. The CDR3 has 13 residues. Trimming cost V 5 bases and J 4 bases; bases outside gene matches: 3. Looked up from germline, CDR1 is MNHNS and CDR2 is SASEGT. DNA for the CDR3: TGTGCCAGCAGTAGACTAGCGGTATACGAGCAGTACTTC. Protein: CASSRLAVYEQYF.

The V and J genes are TRBV12-3 or TRBV12-4 and TRBJ2-1, with D tentatively TRBD2 (6 bases). V was pared by 5 bases and J by 0 bases, with 17 bases between. This CDR3 has 17 amino acids. The CDR3 protein is CASSPSRAGPSYNEQFF. DNA for the CDR3: TGTGCCAGCAGTCCTAGTCGGGCGGGGCCCTCCTACAATGAGCAGTTCTTC.

The chain is built from TRBV11-2 and TRBJ2-3, with 9 bases matching TRBD1. Germline V gives CDR1 SGHAT, CDR2 FQNNGV. The CDR3 extends over 15 amino acids. V was pared by 5 bases and J by 5 bases, with 8 bases of the junction left unmatched. CDR3 in amino acids: CASSVTGGWKDTQYF. DNA for the CDR3: TGTGCCAGCAGCGTCACAGGGGGCTGGAAAGATACGCAGTATTTT.

The chain uses TRBV12-3 or TRBV12-4 and TRBJ2-1; D remains unclear. V lost 1 base and J lost 5, with 12 bases in between. The CDR3 spans 15 residues. The CDR3 DNA follows: TGTGCCAGCAGTTTAGTTGGGCTCCCGAACAATGAGCAGTTCTTC. Translating it yields CASSLVGLPNNEQFF.

This clonotype occurred many times. This chain connects TRBV20-1 to TRBJ2-6, with D unclear. The V and J ends lost 1 base and 0 bases respectively, with 7 bases between them. This CDR3 region has 15 residues. CDR1 is DFQATT, CDR2 SNEGSKA, per germline (reference sequence). CDR3 nucleotides: TGCAGTGCTAGAGTCGGTTCCTCTGGGGCCAACGTCCTGACTTTC. This translates into CSARVGSSGANVLTF.

This clonotype has only a few counts. The CDR3, as DNA: TGTGCCAGCAGCTTAGGCCATGAGGGCTACGAGCAGTACTTC. Its translation: CASSLGHEGYEQYF. The V and J genes are TRBV11-2 and TRBJ2-7, with a possible D match to TRBD2 (5 bases). The CDR3 runs 14 residues. Trimming pared 1 base from V and 3 bases from J, leaving 10 bases between. Per germline, CDR1 SGHAT and CDR2 FQNNGV.

V usage is TRBV6-5 and J usage is TRBJ1-5, with 9 bases fitting TRBD1. This CDR3 is built from 18 residues. In germline, CDR1 is MNHEY, CDR2 SVGAGI. With 0 bases clipped from V and 0 bases from J, the junction kept 6 bases outside the gene matches. This chain's CDR3 is CASSYSNRGLYSNQPQHF. The DNA of the CDR3 is TGTGCCAGCAGTTACTCGAACAGGGGGCTTTATAGCAATCAGCCCCAGCATTTT.

This chain links TRBV6-2 or TRBV6-3 with TRBJ2-1; no clear D. V was cut by 2 bases and J by 6 bases, with 8 bases left in between. CDR3 length equals 13 residues. Germline lookup yields CDR1 MNHEY and CDR2 SVGEGT. The CDR3 DNA reads as TGTGCCAGCAGTTACGATAAGGGCAATGAGCAGTTCTTC. Translating gives CASSYDKGNEQFF.

This clonotype was recorded a few times. The gene calls are TRBV29-1 and TRBJ2-5; 7 bases map to TRBD1. There are 11 residues in the CDR3. CDR1 and CDR2 from the germline V gene are SQVTM and ANQGSEA. The J segment lost 2 bases and the V segment lost 7 bases, leaving 1 base of the junction unmatched. Here the CDR3 DNA reads TGCAGCGGGGGACAGCAAGAGACCCAGTACTTC. Translation: CSGGQQETQYF.

V and J are TRBV11-2 and TRBJ2-5, with D tentatively TRBD1 or TRBD2 (6 bases each). V dropped 3 bases and J dropped 5 bases, with 16 bases sitting between them. CDR3 length: 15 residues. Germline V gene lookup returns CDR1 SGHAT and CDR2 FQNNGV. The CDR3 protein is CASSLGGQDTETQYF. The CDR3 DNA follows: TGTGCCAGCAGCTTGGGGGGCCAGGACACCGAGACCCAGTACTTC.

This clonotype has just a few counts. CDR3 coding DNA: TGTGCCAGCAGTCCACTAGCGGGAGAGGACGAGCAGTACTTC. Its translation is CASSPLAGEDEQYF. The V gene is TRBV27, the J gene TRBJ2-7; 11 bases agree with TRBD2. The V and J ends lost 5 bases and 5 bases, in that order; junction bases with no gene match: 5. Germline CDR1 MNHEY, CDR2 SMNVEV (reference sequence). This CDR3 is 14 amino acids long.

In this sample, this clonotype turned up a few times. The chain couples TRBV7-9 to TRBJ2-7; 15 bases fit TRBD2. CDR3 length equals 15 residues. The ends lost 3 bases at V and 5 bases at J; junction bases unmatched: 2. Per germline, CDR1 SEHNR and CDR2 FQNEAQ (reference sequence). In nucleotides, the CDR3 is TGTGCCAGCAGCTTGGGGACTAGCGGGAGGCACGAGCAGTACTTC. It translates to CASSLGTSGRHEQYF.

A few counts support this clonotype. The chain couples TRBV12-3 or TRBV12-4 to TRBJ2-4, with 12 bases identical to TRBD2. Trimming removed 3 bases from V and 6 bases from J; junction bases left unmatched: 0. There are 14 residues in the CDR3. DNA for the CDR3: TGTGCCAGCAGTTTGGGACTAGCGGGAAACATTCAGTACTTC. Its protein is CASSLGLAGNIQYF.

This clonotype was recorded a few times. J is TRBJ2-5 and V is TRBV6-1; D unresolved. V was clipped by 6 bases and J by 7 bases, with 15 bases between them. Germline CDR1 reads MNHNS; CDR2 reads SASEGT. The CDR3 loop spans 13 amino acids. CDR3 sequence reads: CASRLEGKGTQYF. The DNA for the CDR3 is TGTGCCAGCAGGCTGGAAGGGAAAGGGACCCAGTACTTC.

The gene calls are TRBV20-1 and TRBJ2-5; D might be TRBD2 (6 bases). The CDR3 runs 15 residues. The ends were cut back, 6 bases at V and 1 base at J, with 18 bases in the middle. Germline CDR1 reads DFQATT; CDR2 reads SNEGSKA (reference sequence). The CDR3 region has the DNA TGCAGTGCCCCGGTGGGTAGCGGAGCCCAAGAGACCCAGTACTTC. Translating it yields CSAPVGSGAQETQYF.

This clonotype was found a few times. This chain connects TRBV5-1 to TRBJ2-5, with D tentatively TRBD2 (6 bases). The germline CDR1 and CDR2 sequences are SGHRS and YFSETQ. V was cut by 0 bases and J by 9 bases, with 12 bases left in between. The CDR3 length is 13 residues. DNA for the CDR3: TGCGCCAGCAGCTTGGAGGTCGGCGGGGCCCAGTACTTC. As protein: CASSLEVGGAQYF.

This chain joins TRBV4-1 and TRBJ1-4; no clear D gene. This CDR3 spans 15 amino acids. The V end was cut by 1 base, the J end by 4 bases, with 10 bases between. CDR1 is MGHRA and CDR2 is YSYEKL in the germline V gene. The CDR3 loop is CASSQVGRYNEKLFF. The CDR3 DNA sequence: TGCGCCAGCAGCCAAGTTGGACGGTATAATGAAAAACTGTTTTTT.

This clonotype was seen at least ten times. The V gene is TRBV6-5, the J gene TRBJ1-1; D perhaps matches TRBD1 (5 bases). Deletions cut 0 bases from V and 1 base from J, with 15 bases between. The CDR3 consists of 17 residues. Germline V gene sequence: CDR1 MNHEY, CDR2 SVGAGI. The CDR3 region is CASSYSIGPTGNTEAFF. For the CDR3, the DNA is TGTGCCAGCAGTTACTCGATAGGACCCACAGGGAACACTGAAGCTTTCTTT.

The chain has TRBV5-1 and TRBJ2-5; D gene unclear. The germline V and J ends were trimmed by 0 bases and 5 bases, with 14 bases remaining between them. This CDR3 has 15 amino acids. Germline CDR1 SGHRS, CDR2 YFSETQ. In DNA, the CDR3 is TGCGCCAGCAGCTTGGCACGGAAGCAAACGGAGACCCAGTACTTC. Translating gives CASSLARKQTETQYF. Using reference TRBV5-1 and TRBJ2-5 for the parts outside the CDR3, the full variable domain is KAGVTQTPRYLIKTRGQQVTLSCSPISGHRSVSWYQQTPGQGLQFLFEYFSETQRNKGNFPGRFSGRQFSNSRSEMNVSTLELGDSALYLCASSLARKQTETQYFGPGTRLLVL.

Only one count was recorded for this clonotype. This rearrangement joins TRBV9 to TRBJ2-1, with 10 bases aligning to TRBD2. Losses at the gene ends were 2 bases for V and 8 bases for J; bases not matched to a gene: 4. The germline V gene encodes CDR1 SGDLS and CDR2 YYNGEE. The CDR3 consists of 14 residues. CDR3 sequence reads: CASSVQTSGYEQFF. The CDR3 nucleotides read TGTGCCAGCAGCGTGCAGACTAGCGGGTATGAGCAGTTCTTC.

V and J are TRBV5-1 and TRBJ2-1; 8 bases are shared with TRBD1. The germline V gene has CDR1 SGHRS and CDR2 YFSETQ. The trim removed 0 bases at V and 9 bases at J, leaving 2 bases unmatched. This CDR3 region has 13 residues. In nucleotides, the CDR3 is TGCGCCAGCAGCTTGGCGGACAGGGTTGAGCAGTTCTTC. Translated: CASSLADRVEQFF.

This sequence joins TRBV5-1 and TRBJ2-1; 8 bases are a match to TRBD1. Germline CDR1 and CDR2: SGHRS and YFSETQ. The CDR3 sequence is 14 residues long. V trimming: 3 bases; J trimming: 7 bases; junction bases outside the gene matches: 6. CDR3 sequence reads: CASSWGQATNEQFF. CDR3 nucleotide sequence: TGCGCCAGCAGCTGGGGACAGGCCACGAATGAGCAGTTCTTC.